Below are 13 T cell receptor beta chains sequenced from a single sample in a study of blood T cell repertoires in COVID-19. Sequencing used immunoSEQ multiplex PCR; TCRdb keeps in-frame clones, though not all of them. The sample has about 100,000 clones, approximately 90% seen once. Sample: peripheral blood. Every receptor here comes from a human donor with COVID-19, enrolled during active disease. The donor label of this sample is uncertain.

The CDR3 loop is CASSPGTGDLGEQYF. For the CDR3, the DNA is TGTGCCAGCAGCCCCGGGACAGGGGATTTGGGCGAGCAGTACTTC. The chain recombines TRBV5-6 with TRBJ2-7; TRBD1 matches 10 bases. The V segment lost 4 bases and the J segment 6 bases; nucleotides outside the gene matches: 10. The CDR3 is 15 amino acids. CDR1 and CDR2 from the germline V gene are SGHDT and YYEEEE. The entire variable domain, with the rest obtained from reference TRBV5-6 and TRBJ2-7, is as follows: DAGVTQSPTHLIKTRGQQVTLRCSPKSGHDTVSWYQQALGQGPQFIFQYYEEEERQRGNFPDRFSGHQFPNYSSELNVNALLLGDSALYLCASSPGTGDLGEQYFGPGTRLTVT.

As regards this clone: At one of its ends the junction is not consistent with the germline gene, which may arise from a read error. This chain connects TRBV7-9 to TRBJ2-1; D may be TRBD1 (5 bases). CDR3 length equals 14 residues. CDR1 is SEHNR, CDR2 FQNEAQ, per germline (reference sequence). CDR3 coding DNA: TGTGCCAGCAGGTTAGGGGCAGGGCACAATGAGCAGTTCTTC. This encodes CASRLGAGHNEQFF.

This chain links TRBV2 with TRBJ1-5; D uncertain. Germline V gene data show CDR1 as SNHLY and CDR2 as FYNNEI. The ends were cut back, 3 bases at V and 2 bases at J, with 8 bases in the middle. The CDR3 contains 14 residues. CDR3 residues: CASSDRGRNQPQHF. Written as DNA, the CDR3 is TGTGCCAGCAGTGATAGAGGGCGCAATCAGCCCCAGCATTTT.

The CDR3 here is CASSTDNSYEQYF. Written as DNA, the CDR3 is TGCGCCAGCAGCACGGACAACTCCTACGAGCAGTACTTC. This chain connects TRBV5-1 to TRBJ2-7; D may be TRBD1 (5 bases). CDR1 is SGHRS and CDR2 is YFSETQ in the germline V gene. There are 13 residues in the CDR3. Trimming stripped 4 bases from V and 0 bases from J, with 8 bases between.

This sequence joins TRBV18 and TRBJ1-1; maybe TRBD1 (6 bases). The V end lost 3 bases, the J end lost 11 bases, and 13 bases lay between the germline ends. CDR1 and CDR2 (germline): KGHSH, LQKENI. The CDR3 contains 12 residues. CDR3 sequence: CASSPVQGRAFF. CDR3 sequence (DNA): TGTGCCAGCTCACCGGTACAGGGACGGGCTTTCTTT.

This clone was observed a handful of times. V and J are TRBV14 and TRBJ1-2; maybe TRBD1 (6 bases). Trimming pared 0 bases from V and 3 bases from J, leaving 17 bases between. This CDR3 comprises 17 residues. The V gene's germline CDR1 is SGHDN and CDR2 FVKESK. The CDR3: CASSQDLGTPRDYGYTF. As DNA, the CDR3 is TGTGCCAGCAGCCAAGATTTAGGGACACCGCGCGACTATGGCTACACCTTC.

The rearrangement uses TRBV2 and TRBJ1-1; the match to TRBD1 covers 7 bases. V trimming: 5 bases; J trimming: 5 bases; junction bases outside the gene matches: 11. Germline V CDR1 and CDR2: SNHLY, FYNNEI. The CDR3 consists of 15 residues. CDR3 sequence reads: CASSYRGFQSTEAFF. The CDR3 bases are TGTGCCAGCAGTTACAGGGGTTTTCAGTCGACTGAAGCTTTCTTT.

V gene TRBV5-4 combines with J gene TRBJ2-3; 12 nucleotides align to TRBD2. The CDR3 totals 16 residues. With V trimmed by 4 bases and J by 8 bases, 11 bases remained unmatched. CDR1 and CDR2 from the germline V gene are SGHNT and YYREEE (reference sequence). The CDR3 here is CASSPVTSGGVGTQYF. Here the CDR3 DNA reads TGTGCCAGCAGCCCCGTGACTAGCGGGGGAGTGGGTACGCAGTATTTT.

The rearrangement uses TRBV19 and TRBJ1-4, with TRBD1 matching over 7 bases. Losses at the gene ends were 7 bases for V and 8 bases for J; bases not matched to a gene: 10. CDR1 and CDR2 (germline): LNHDA, SQIVND (reference sequence). The CDR3 has 14 residues. CDR3 protein: CASTPGTVGEKLFF. The CDR3 DNA is TGTGCCAGTACACCCGGGACAGTCGGAGAAAAACTGTTTTTT.

The V call is TRBV6-5, the J call TRBJ1-1; a possible D gene is TRBD1 (6 bases). Germline lookup yields CDR1 MNHEY and CDR2 SVGAGI. V lost 0 bases and J lost 11, with 13 bases in between. CDR3 length: 13 amino acids. In DNA form, the CDR3 reads TGTGCCAGCAGTTACTCGAAGGGGGACAAGGCTTTCTTT. Translated, it gives CASSYSKGDKAFF.

The chain recombines TRBV7-6 with TRBJ1-6; D possibly corresponds to TRBD1 (6 bases). The V and J ends lost 5 bases and 3 bases respectively, with 11 bases between them. This CDR3 has 15 amino acids. Germline CDR1 and CDR2: SGHVS and FNYEAQ. CDR3: CASSPGQNYNSPLHF. The CDR3, as DNA: TGTGCCAGCAGCCCTGGACAGAACTATAATTCACCCCTCCACTTT.

The J gene is TRBJ1-1, the V gene TRBV24-1; 7 bases are shared with TRBD1. With V trimmed by 5 bases and J by 7 bases, 9 bases remained unmatched. The CDR3 is 14 residues long. CDR1 is KGHDR, CDR2 SFDVKD, per germline. CDR3 nucleotides: TGTGCCACCAGTGGGGGTACAGGGGCTAGTGAAGCTTTCTTT. This translates into CATSGGTGASEAFF.

The chain combines TRBV28 with TRBJ1-1; 7 positions match TRBD1. The CDR3 has 12 amino acids. Trimming at V came to 6 bases and at J to 6 bases, leaving 4 bases not matched to a gene. In germline, CDR1 is MDHEN, CDR2 SYDVKM. CDR3 protein: CASSPTGPEAFF. The DNA of the CDR3 is TGTGCCAGCAGCCCGACAGGGCCTGAAGCTTTCTTT.